Below are 2 T cell receptor beta chains sequenced from a single sample in a study of blood T cells in healthy people across ages. With a J-beta primer mix and a sample-barcoded 5' primer, a second PCR ran roughly 6 to 11 cycles. A single record per CDR3 protein comes from TCRdb applying MiXCR to the 5' RACE reads. Altogether about 1.8 million distinct CDR3 sequences are present, roughly 49% being singletons, with the ten largest covering roughly 2.1%. The specimen was blood. These receptor sequences come from a woman between 35 and 50 years old in good health.

V usage is TRBV13 and J usage is TRBJ1-2; no clear D. The CDR3 covers 15 residues. The V end lost 0 bases, the J end lost 8 bases, and 16 bases lay between the germline ends. Germline V lookup: CDR1 PRHDT, CDR2 FYEKMQ (reference sequence). CDR3 sequence reads: CASSLGPAGREGYTF. The CDR3, as DNA: TGTGCCAGCAGCTTAGGGCCCGCAGGACGTGAGGGCTACACCTTC.

The CDR3 DNA reads TGCGCCAGCAGAAGGACAGGGGGCGACGGCAATGAGCAGTTCTTC. Protein sequence: CASRRTGGDGNEQFF. V gene TRBV5-1 combines with J gene TRBJ2-1, with 11 bases lining up with TRBD1. The length of the CDR3 is 15 residues. CDR1 and CDR2 (germline): SGHRS, YFSETQ. J was trimmed by 6 bases and V by 5 bases; bases with no gene match: 7.